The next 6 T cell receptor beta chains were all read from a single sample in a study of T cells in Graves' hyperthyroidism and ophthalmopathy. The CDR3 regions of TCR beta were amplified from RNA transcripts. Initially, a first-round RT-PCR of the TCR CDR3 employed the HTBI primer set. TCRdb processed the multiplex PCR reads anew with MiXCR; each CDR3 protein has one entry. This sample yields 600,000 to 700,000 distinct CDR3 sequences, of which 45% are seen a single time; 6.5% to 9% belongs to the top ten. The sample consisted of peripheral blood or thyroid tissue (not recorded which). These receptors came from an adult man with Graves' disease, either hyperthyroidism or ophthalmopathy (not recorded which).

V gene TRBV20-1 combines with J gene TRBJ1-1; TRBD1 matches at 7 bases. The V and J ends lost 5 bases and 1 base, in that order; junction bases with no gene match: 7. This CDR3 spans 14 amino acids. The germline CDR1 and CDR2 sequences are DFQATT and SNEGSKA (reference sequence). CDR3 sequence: CSAARQGSNTEAFF. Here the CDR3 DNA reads TGCAGTGCTGCACGACAGGGCTCGAACACTGAAGCTTTCTTT.

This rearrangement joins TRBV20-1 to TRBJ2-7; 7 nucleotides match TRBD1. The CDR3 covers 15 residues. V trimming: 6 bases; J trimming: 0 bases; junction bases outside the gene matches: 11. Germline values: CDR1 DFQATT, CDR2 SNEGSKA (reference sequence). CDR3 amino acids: CSALGQATFSYEQYF. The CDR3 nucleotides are TGCAGTGCCCTCGGACAGGCGACCTTCTCCTACGAGCAGTACTTC.

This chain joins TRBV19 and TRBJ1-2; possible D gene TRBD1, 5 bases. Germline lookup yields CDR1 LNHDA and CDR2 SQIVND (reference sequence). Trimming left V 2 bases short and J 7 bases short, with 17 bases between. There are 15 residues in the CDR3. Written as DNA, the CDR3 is TGTGCCAGTAGTATACGCGCGGGGGGTGCTTCTGGCTACACCTTC. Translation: CASSIRAGGASGYTF.

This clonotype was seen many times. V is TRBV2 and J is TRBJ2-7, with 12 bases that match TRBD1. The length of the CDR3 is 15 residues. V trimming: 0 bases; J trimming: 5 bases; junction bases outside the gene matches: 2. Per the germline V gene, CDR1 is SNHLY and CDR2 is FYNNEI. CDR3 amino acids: CASSEAGTGGDEQYF. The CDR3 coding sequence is TGTGCCAGCAGTGAAGCCGGGACAGGGGGCGACGAGCAGTACTTC. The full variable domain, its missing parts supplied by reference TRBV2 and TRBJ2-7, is EPEVTQTPSHQVTQMGQEVILRCVPISNHLYFYWYRQILGQKVEFLVSFYNNEISEKSEIFDDQFSVERPDGSNFTLKIRSTKLEDSAMYFCASSEAGTGGDEQYFGPGTRLTVT.

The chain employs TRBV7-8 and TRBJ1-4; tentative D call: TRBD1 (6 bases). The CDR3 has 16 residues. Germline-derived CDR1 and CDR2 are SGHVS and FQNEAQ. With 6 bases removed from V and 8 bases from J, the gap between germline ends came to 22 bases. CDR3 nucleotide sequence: TGTGCCAGCAGTTTATCGGGATCGGGGGCTAGGGAAAAACTGTTTTTT. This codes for CASSLSGSGAREKLFF. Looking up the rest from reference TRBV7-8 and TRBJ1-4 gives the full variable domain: GAGVSQSPRYKVAKRGQDVALRCDPISGHVSLFWYQQALGQGPEFLTYFQNEAQLDKSGLPSDRFFAERPEGSVSTLKIQRTQQEDSAVYLCASSLSGSGAREKLFFGSGTQLSVL.

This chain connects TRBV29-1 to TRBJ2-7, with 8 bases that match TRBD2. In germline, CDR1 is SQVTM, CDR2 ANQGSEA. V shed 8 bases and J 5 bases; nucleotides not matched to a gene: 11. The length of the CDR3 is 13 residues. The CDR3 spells CSLASGSYHEQYF. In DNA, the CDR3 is TGCAGCTTGGCCAGCGGGAGTTACCACGAGCAGTACTTC.